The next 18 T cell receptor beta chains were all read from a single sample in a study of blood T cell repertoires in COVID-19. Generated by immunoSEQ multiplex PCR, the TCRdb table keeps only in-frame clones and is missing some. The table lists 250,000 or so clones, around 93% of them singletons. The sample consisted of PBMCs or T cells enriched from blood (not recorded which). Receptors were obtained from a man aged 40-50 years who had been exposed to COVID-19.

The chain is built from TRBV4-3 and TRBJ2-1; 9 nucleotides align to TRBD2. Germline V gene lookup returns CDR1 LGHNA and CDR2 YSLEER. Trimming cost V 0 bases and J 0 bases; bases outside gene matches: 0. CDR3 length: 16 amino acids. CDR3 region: CASSQDSGGSYNEQFF. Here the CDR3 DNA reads TGCGCCAGCAGCCAAGATAGCGGGGGCTCCTACAATGAGCAGTTCTTC.

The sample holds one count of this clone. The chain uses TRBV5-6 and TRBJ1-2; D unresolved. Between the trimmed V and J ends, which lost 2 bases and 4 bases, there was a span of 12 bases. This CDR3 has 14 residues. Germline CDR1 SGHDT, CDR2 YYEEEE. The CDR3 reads CASSLSFSGYGYTF. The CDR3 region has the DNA TGTGCCAGCAGCTTATCCTTTTCCGGCTATGGCTACACCTTC.

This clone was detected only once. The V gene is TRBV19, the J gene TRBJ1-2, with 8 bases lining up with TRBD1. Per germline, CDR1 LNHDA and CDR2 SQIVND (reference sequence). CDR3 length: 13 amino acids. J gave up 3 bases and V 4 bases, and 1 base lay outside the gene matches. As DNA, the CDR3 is TGTGCCAGTAGTAAGGGACAGGACTATGGCTACACCTTC. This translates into CASSKGQDYGYTF.

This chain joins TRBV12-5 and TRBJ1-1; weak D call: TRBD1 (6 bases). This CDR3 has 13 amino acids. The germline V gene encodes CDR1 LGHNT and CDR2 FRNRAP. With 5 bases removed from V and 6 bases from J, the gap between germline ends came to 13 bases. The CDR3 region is CASGAGGGPEAFF. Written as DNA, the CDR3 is TGTGCTAGTGGTGCGGGAGGGGGTCCTGAAGCTTTCTTT.

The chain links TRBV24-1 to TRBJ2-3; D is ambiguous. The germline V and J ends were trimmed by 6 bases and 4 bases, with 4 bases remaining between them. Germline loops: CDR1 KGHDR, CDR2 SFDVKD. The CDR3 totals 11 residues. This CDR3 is CATSLSDTQYF. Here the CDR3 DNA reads TGTGCCACCAGTCTGTCAGATACGCAGTATTTT.

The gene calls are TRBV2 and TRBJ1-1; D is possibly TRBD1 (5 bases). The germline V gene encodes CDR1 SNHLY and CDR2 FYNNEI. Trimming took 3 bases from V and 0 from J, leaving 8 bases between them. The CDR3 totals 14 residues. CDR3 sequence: CASSEDTLNTEAFF. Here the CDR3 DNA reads TGTGCCAGCAGTGAGGACACGCTGAACACTGAAGCTTTCTTT.

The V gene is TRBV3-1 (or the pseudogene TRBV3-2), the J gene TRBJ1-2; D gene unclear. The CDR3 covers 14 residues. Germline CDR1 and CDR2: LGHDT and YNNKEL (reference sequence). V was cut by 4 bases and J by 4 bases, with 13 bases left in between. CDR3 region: CASSPGPSGYGYTF. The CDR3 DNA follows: TGTGCCAGCAGCCCTGGTCCCTCGGGCTATGGCTACACCTTC.

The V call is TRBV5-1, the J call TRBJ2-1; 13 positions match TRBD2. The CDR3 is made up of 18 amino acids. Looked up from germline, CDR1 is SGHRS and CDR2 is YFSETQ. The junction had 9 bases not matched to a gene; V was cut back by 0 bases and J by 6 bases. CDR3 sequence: CASSLAASGTSGINEQFF. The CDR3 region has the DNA TGCGCCAGCAGCTTGGCCGCGTCGGGGACTAGCGGGATCAATGAGCAGTTCTTC.

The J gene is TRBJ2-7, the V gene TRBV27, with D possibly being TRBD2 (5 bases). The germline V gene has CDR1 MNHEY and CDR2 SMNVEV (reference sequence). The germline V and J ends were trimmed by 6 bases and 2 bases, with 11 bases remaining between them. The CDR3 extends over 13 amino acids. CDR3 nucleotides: TGTGCCAGCAGCTCACGAGGGCCCTACGAGCAGTACTTC. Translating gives CASSSRGPYEQYF.

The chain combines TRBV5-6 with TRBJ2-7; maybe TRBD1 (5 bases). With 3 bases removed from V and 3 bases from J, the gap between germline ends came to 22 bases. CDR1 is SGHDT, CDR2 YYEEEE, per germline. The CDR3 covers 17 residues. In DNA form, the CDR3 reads TGTGCCAGCAGCTCAATAGAAACAGGCAGATTCGACTACGAGCAGTACTTC. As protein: CASSSIETGRFDYEQYF.

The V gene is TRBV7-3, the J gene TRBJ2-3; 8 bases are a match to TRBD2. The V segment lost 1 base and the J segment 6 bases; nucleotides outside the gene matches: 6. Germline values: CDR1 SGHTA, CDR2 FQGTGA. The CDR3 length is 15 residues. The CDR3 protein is CASSLSSGTRDTQYF. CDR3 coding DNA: TGTGCCAGCAGCTTAAGTAGCGGGACTAGGGATACGCAGTATTTT.

The CDR3 nucleotides are TGCAGTGCTAGTCACGACAGGGGAGGCGGGGAGCTGTTTTTT. Protein product: CSASHDRGGGELFF. This chain joins TRBV20-1 and TRBJ2-2; 8 bases line up with TRBD1. Unmatched junction bases numbered 7, after V lost 3 bases and J lost 7 bases. Per germline, CDR1 DFQATT and CDR2 SNEGSKA (reference sequence). This CDR3 comprises 14 residues.

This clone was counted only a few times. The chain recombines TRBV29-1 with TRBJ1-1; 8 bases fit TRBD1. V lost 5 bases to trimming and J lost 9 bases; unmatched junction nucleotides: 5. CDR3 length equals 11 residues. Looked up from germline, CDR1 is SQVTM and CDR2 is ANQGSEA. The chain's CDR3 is CSVTGGKQAFF. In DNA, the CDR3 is TGCAGCGTTACAGGGGGGAAACAAGCTTTCTTT.

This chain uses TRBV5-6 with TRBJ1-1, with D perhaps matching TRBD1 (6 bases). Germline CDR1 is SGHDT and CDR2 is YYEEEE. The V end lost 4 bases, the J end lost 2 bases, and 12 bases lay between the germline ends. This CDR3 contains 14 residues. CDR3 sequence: CASSDGTLNTEAFF. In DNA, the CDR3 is TGTGCCAGCAGCGATGGGACACTTAACACTGAAGCTTTCTTT.

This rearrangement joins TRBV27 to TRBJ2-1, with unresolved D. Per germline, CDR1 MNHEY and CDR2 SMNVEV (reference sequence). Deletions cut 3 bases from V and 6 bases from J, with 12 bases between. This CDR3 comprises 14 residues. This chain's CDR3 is CASSLRASGNEQFF. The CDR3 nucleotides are TGTGCCAGCAGTTTGCGAGCGTCCGGCAATGAGCAGTTCTTC.

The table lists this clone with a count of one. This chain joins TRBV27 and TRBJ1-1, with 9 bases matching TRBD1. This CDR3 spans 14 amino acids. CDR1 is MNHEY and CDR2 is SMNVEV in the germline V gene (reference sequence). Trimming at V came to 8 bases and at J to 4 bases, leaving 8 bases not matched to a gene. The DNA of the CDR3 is TGTGCCAGCCACGGGACAGGGTGGGGCACTGAAGCTTTCTTT. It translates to CASHGTGWGTEAFF.

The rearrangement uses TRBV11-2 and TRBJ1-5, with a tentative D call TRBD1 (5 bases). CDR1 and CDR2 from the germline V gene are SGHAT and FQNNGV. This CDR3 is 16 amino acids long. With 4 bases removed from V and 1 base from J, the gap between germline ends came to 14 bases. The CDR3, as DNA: TGTGCCAGCAGCTCTCTGGCCCCAGGGAGCAATCAGCCCCAGCATTTT. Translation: CASSSLAPGSNQPQHF.

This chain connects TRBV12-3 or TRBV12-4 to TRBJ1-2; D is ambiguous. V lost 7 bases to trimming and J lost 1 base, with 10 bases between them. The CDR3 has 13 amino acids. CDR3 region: CASTPQINYGYTF. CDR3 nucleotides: TGTGCCAGCACCCCTCAGATTAACTATGGCTACACCTTC.